These 2 T cell receptor beta chains share one sample of origin, sequenced in a study of beta chain features in type 1 diabetes. Sequencing targeted expressed TCRB transcripts, as all isolated RNA had been reverse transcribed. Sequencing used immunoSEQ multiplex PCR; TCRdb keeps in-frame clones, though not all of them. The table has approximately 380,000 clones, roughly 15% seen once; the top ten hold 0.019%. Sequencing was done on a sample of naive CD4+ T cells from blood. These receptors all stem from a woman aged 18-30 years in good health.

The chain combines TRBV28 with TRBJ2-7; D possibly corresponds to TRBD2 (6 bases). V dropped 4 bases and J dropped 6 bases, with 19 bases sitting between them. The germline V gene encodes CDR1 MDHEN and CDR2 SYDVKM. The CDR3 spans 15 residues. The CDR3 bases are TGTGCCAGCAGTTCCCCTGCGGGCGGGGAACTCGAGCAGTACTTC. It translates to CASSSPAGGELEQYF.

This clone was seen a handful of times. This rearrangement joins TRBV5-4 to TRBJ2-3; 10 bases map to TRBD1. The length of the CDR3 is 15 residues. Losses at the gene ends were 1 base for V and 6 bases for J; bases not matched to a gene: 5. Germline CDR1 and CDR2: SGHNT and YYREEE (reference sequence). The CDR3 loop is CASSLRQGASDTQYF. The CDR3 DNA reads as TGTGCCAGCAGCTTGCGACAGGGGGCTTCGGATACGCAGTATTTT.